The next 28 T cell receptor beta chains were all read from a single sample in a study of blood T cells in healthy people across ages. It was with a sample-barcoded 5' primer and a J-beta primer mix that a second PCR of roughly 7 to 12 cycles was run. TCRdb reprocessed the 5' RACE reads via MiXCR and lists one record per CDR3 protein. The sample has just under 900,000 distinct CDR3 sequences; under 35% are singletons. Sequenced input: blood. The source is an elderly woman in good health.

This clonotype came up many times. The chain links TRBV6-2 or TRBV6-3 to TRBJ2-5, with unresolved D. V dropped 4 bases and J dropped 0 bases, with 15 bases sitting between them. Germline loops: CDR1 MNHEY, CDR2 SVGEGT. The CDR3 sequence is 16 residues long. The CDR3, as DNA: TGTGCCAGCAGTTCTGCTTACTCCGGGTACCAAGAGACCCAGTACTTC. The encoded protein is CASSSAYSGYQETQYF.

J is TRBJ2-1 and V is TRBV11-2, with D perhaps TRBD1 (6 bases). The CDR3 is 16 residues long. CDR1 and CDR2 (germline): SGHAT, FQNNGV. CDR3 sequence reads: CTVLRGKKRGGDEQFF. The DNA for the CDR3 is TGTACCGTTCTTAGGGGAAAGAAGCGTGGGGGCGATGAGCAGTTCTTC. Variable domain in full (rest from reference TRBV11-2 and TRBJ2-1): EAGVAQSPRYKIIEKRQSVAFWCNPISGHATLYWYQQILGQGPKLLIQFQNNGVVDDSQLPKDRFSAERLKGVDSTLKIQPAKLEDSAVYLCTVLRGKKRGGDEQFFGPGTRLTVL.

Points on this clonotype: One base away lies a much larger clone, so this may be a sequencing read error. The V gene is TRBV5-1, the J gene TRBJ1-2; a possible D gene is TRBD1 (6 bases). Germline loops: CDR1 SGHRS, CDR2 YFSETQ. This CDR3 is 20 amino acids long. V gave up 3 bases and J gave up 4 bases, with 31 bases separating them. This chain's CDR3 is CASSSTGGSARGRGSYGYTF. The CDR3 DNA follows: TGCGCCAGCAGCTCCACCGGGGGCAGCGCCCGCGGTCGGGGAAGCTATGGCTACACCTTC. Supplemented by reference TRBV5-1 and TRBJ1-2, the full variable domain reads KAGVTQTPRYLIKTRGQQVTLSCSPISGHRSVSWYQQTPGQGLQFLFEYFSETQRNKGNFPGRFSGRQFSNSRSEMNVSTLELGDSALYLCASSSTGGSARGRGSYGYTFGSGTRLTVV.

To note about this clonotype: This may be a read error: a much more frequent sequence differs by one nucleotide. The chain joins TRBV30 to TRBJ2-1, with D hard to call. CDR3 length: 13 amino acids. Per germline, CDR1 GTSNPN and CDR2 SVGIG (reference sequence). The V end lost 3 bases, the J end lost 13 bases, and 19 bases lay between the germline ends. The CDR3 DNA reads as TGTGCCTGGAGGGGAACAAACTTAGAGACCCAGTTCTTC. This gives the protein CAWRGTNLETQFF.

This clonotype was observed a handful of times. V usage is TRBV5-6 and J usage is TRBJ2-3; D perhaps matches TRBD2 (5 bases). The germline gives CDR1 SGHDT, CDR2 YYEEEE. The CDR3 is made up of 16 amino acids. Trimming shortened V by 1 base and J by 0 bases, and 12 bases separated the two germline ends. Here the CDR3 DNA reads TGTGCCAGCAGCTTGAGCGGCTCCTTTAGCACAGATACGCAGTATTTT. This gives the protein CASSLSGSFSTDTQYF. Full variable domain (missing parts from reference TRBV5-6 and TRBJ2-3): DAGVTQSPTHLIKTRGQQVTLRCSPKSGHDTVSWYQQALGQGPQFIFQYYEEEERQRGNFPDRFSGHQFPNYSSELNVNALLLGDSALYLCASSLSGSFSTDTQYFGPGTRLTVL.

This clonotype was seen more than once but under ten times. Sequence at one end of the junction differs from germline and may be a read error. The gene calls are TRBV3-1 and TRBJ2-6; D ambiguous. Germline V gene lookup returns CDR1 LGHDT and CDR2 YNNKEL (reference sequence). The CDR3 loop spans 10 amino acids. The DNA for the CDR3 is TGTGCCACCGGCCTGAACGTCCTGATTTTC. This translates into CATGLNVLIF.

The table lists this clonotype with many counts. This chain joins TRBV12-3 or TRBV12-4 and TRBJ2-3; 12 bases line up with TRBD1. This CDR3 region has 15 residues. V dropped 6 bases and J dropped 5; count of bases not matched to a gene: 6. For the CDR3, the DNA is TGTGCCAGCAGAAAAGGGACAGGGGGCGTAGATACGCAGTATTTT. Protein product: CASRKGTGGVDTQYF.

This clonotype has ten or more counts. V is TRBV20-1 and J is TRBJ1-5; possible D gene TRBD1, 5 bases. From germline, CDR1 is DFQATT and CDR2 SNEGSKA (reference sequence). The CDR3 spans 11 residues. Deletions cut 4 bases from V and 9 bases from J, with 10 bases between. The CDR3 DNA reads as TGCAGTGCTAAGGCGGGGACGCCCCAGCATTTT. Translating it yields CSAKAGTPQHF.

This clonotype came up many times. J is TRBJ2-1 and V is TRBV28; 9 nucleotides match TRBD2. J lost 5 bases, V lost 3 bases, and 8 bases had no gene match. This CDR3 is built from 16 residues. CDR1 MDHEN and CDR2 SYDVKM come from the germline V gene. The CDR3 reads CASSFYRLAAHNEQFF. CDR3 coding DNA: TGTGCCAGCAGTTTCTATAGACTAGCGGCCCACAATGAGCAGTTCTTC. The full variable domain, with the rest looked up from reference TRBV28 and TRBJ2-1, is DVKVTQSSRYLVKRTGEKVFLECVQDMDHENMFWYRQDPGLGLRLIYFSYDVKMKEKGDIPEGYSVSREKKERFSLILESASTNQTSMYLCASSFYRLAAHNEQFFGPGTRLTVL.

CDR3 in amino acids: CSVWAGGSPPLHF. CDR3 nucleotides: TGCAGTGTGTGGGCAGGGGGCAGTCCACCCCTCCACTTT. V is TRBV20-1 and J is TRBJ1-6; 8 nucleotides line up with TRBD1. Trimming cost V 7 bases and J 11 bases; bases outside gene matches: 10. Germline CDR1 and CDR2: DFQATT and SNEGSKA (reference sequence). CDR3 size: 13 residues.

The rearrangement links TRBV12-3 or TRBV12-4 to TRBJ1-1, with 11 bases that match TRBD1. The CDR3 covers 19 residues. Unmatched junction bases numbered 14, after V lost 3 bases and J lost 2 bases. Here the CDR3 DNA reads TGTGCCAGCAGTTTGAGGGGTTGGACAGGGGGCGCGGGAAACACTGAAGCTTTCTTT. Translated, it gives CASSLRGWTGGAGNTEAFF.

This clonotype came up a few times. A much larger clonotype is one base distant, so this may be a read error. The rearrangement links TRBV7-2 to TRBJ1-5, with D possibly being TRBD1 (5 bases). This CDR3 is built from 15 residues. Germline V CDR1 and CDR2: SGHTA, FQGNSA. CDR3 DNA sequence: TGTGCCAGCAGCTTAGAAGGGGCAGGGAATCGGCCCCAGCATTTT. This translates into CASSLEGAGNRPQHF. Full variable domain (outside the CDR3, taken from reference TRBV7-2 and TRBJ1-5): GAGVSQSPSNKVTEKGKDVELRCDPISGHTALYWYRQSLGQGLEFLIYFQGNSAPDKSGLPSDRFSAERTGGSVSTLTIQRTQQEDSAVYLCASSLEGAGNRPQHFGDGTRLSIL.

This clonotype was picked up a small number of times. A read error is possible here, since a much larger clone lies one base away. This sequence joins TRBV7-2 and TRBJ1-2; D remains ambiguous. CDR1 and CDR2 from the germline V gene are SGHTA and FQGNSA. The CDR3 covers 13 residues. CDR3 region: CASSLKLAHGFTF. The CDR3 DNA follows: TGTGCCAGCAGCTTAAAGTTAGCCCATGGCTTCACCTTC. Drawing the rest from reference TRBV7-2 and TRBJ1-2, the complete variable domain is GAGVSQSPSNKVTEKGKDVELRCDPISGHTALYWYRQSLGQGLEFLIYFQGNSAPDKSGLPSDRFSAERTGGSVSTLTIQRTQQEDSAVYLCASSLKLAHGFTFGSGTRLTVV.

This clonotype was seen many times. This rearrangement joins TRBV24-1 to TRBJ2-5; D is unclear. The V gene lost 3 bases and the J gene lost 2 bases, with 21 bases spanning the gap. CDR3 length equals 18 residues. CDR1 and CDR2 (germline): KGHDR, SFDVKD. CDR3 DNA: TGTGCCACCAGTGATGCCGCGTCAAGGGAAAATCGTCAAGAGACCCAGTACTTC. Translated, it gives CATSDAASRENRQETQYF.

This clonotype was detected ten times or more. This chain links TRBV6-6 with TRBJ1-5, with D perhaps TRBD1 (6 bases). CDR3 length: 16 residues. Trimming removed 1 base at V and 0 bases at J, with 10 bases between. Germline V CDR1 and CDR2: MNHNY, SVGAGI (reference sequence). The CDR3 here is CASSYFGQRSNQPQHF. CDR3 DNA: TGTGCCAGCAGTTACTTCGGACAGCGTAGCAATCAGCCCCAGCATTTT.

The chain has TRBV29-1 and TRBJ1-2; D gene unclear. The CDR3 is made up of 14 amino acids. From germline, CDR1 is SQVTM and CDR2 ANQGSEA. The ends were cut back, 3 bases at V and 4 bases at J, with 15 bases in the middle. Here the CDR3 reads CSVEGEGNSYGYTF. CDR3 DNA sequence: TGCAGCGTTGAGGGTGAAGGGAATAGCTATGGCTACACCTTC.

This clonotype was picked up a small number of times. This chain joins TRBV2 and TRBJ2-5, with D perhaps assigned TRBD1 or TRBD2 (5 bases each). V dropped 7 bases and J dropped 2 bases, with 17 bases sitting between them. This CDR3 is built from 15 residues. The germline CDR1 and CDR2 sequences are SNHLY and FYNNEI. CDR3: CASKGDIATQETQYF. The CDR3 coding sequence is TGTGCCAGCAAAGGGGATATAGCGACTCAAGAGACCCAGTACTTC. Combining the CDR3 with reference TRBV2 and TRBJ2-5 gives the whole variable domain EPEVTQTPSHQVTQMGQEVILRCVPISNHLYFYWYRQILGQKVEFLVSFYNNEISEKSEIFDDQFSVERPDGSNFTLKIRSTKLEDSAMYFCASKGDIATQETQYFGPGTRLLVL.

This clonotype turned up a few times. This chain links TRBV21-1 with TRBJ1-2; the DNA was not used to check the table's D call, TRBD1. TRBV21-1 is a pseudogene. This CDR3 has 15 amino acids. This CDR3 is CASSKWDRGRGGYTF. The CDR3 nucleotides read TGTGCCAGCAGCAAATGGGACAGGGGGCGCGGTGGCTACACCTTC.

This clonotype has a handful of counts. This may come from a read error, since a much larger clone is one base off. The J gene is TRBJ2-3, the V gene TRBV6-5; the D is unclear. Trimming pared 4 bases from V and 2 bases from J, leaving 10 bases between. This CDR3 has 14 amino acids. Germline assignment: CDR1 MNHEY and CDR2 SVGAGI. The CDR3 region is CASSLTRTTDTQYF. CDR3 coding DNA: TGTGCCAGCAGTTTGACCAGGACCACAGATACGCAGTATTTT.

A word on this clonotype: A much larger clone differs by one base, so this may be a read error. This sequence joins TRBV7-2 and TRBJ2-3; D ambiguous. Germline V gene data show CDR1 as SGHTA and CDR2 as FQGNSA. The CDR3 extends over 14 amino acids. CDR3 residues: CASSLAYRRDAQYF. The CDR3 nucleotides are TGTGCCAGCAGCTTGGCTTACCGACGAGATGCGCAGTATTTT.

V is TRBV20-1 and J is TRBJ2-1; TRBD2 matches 9 bases. V was pared by 3 bases and J by 7 bases, with 7 bases of the junction left unmatched. Germline assignment: CDR1 DFQATT and CDR2 SNEGSKA (reference sequence). The CDR3 is 14 amino acids. The CDR3 coding sequence is TGCAGTGCTAGTGTGGTAGCGGGGGCAAATGAGCAGTTCTTC. It codes for CSASVVAGANEQFF.

Comments on this clonotype: One end of the junction is discordant with germline, which a read error may explain. The rearrangement uses TRBV30 and TRBJ2-2; a weak D match, TRBD2 (6 bases). The CDR3 is made up of 12 amino acids. CDR1 and CDR2 from the germline V gene are GTSNPN and SVGIG (reference sequence). The CDR3 DNA follows: TGTGCCTGGACAGGGTTCCCCGGGGGGCTGTTTTTT. This codes for CAWTGFPGGLFF.

The chain couples TRBV7-2 to TRBJ1-5; no clear D gene. The germline V gene has CDR1 SGHTA and CDR2 FQGNSA. V was cut by 1 base and J by 5 bases, with 6 bases left in between. The CDR3 spans 13 residues. The CDR3 is CASSLDVDQPQHF. The DNA for the CDR3 is TGTGCCAGCAGCTTAGATGTCGATCAGCCCCAGCATTTT.

The table lists this clonotype with many counts. The rearrangement uses TRBV6-1 and TRBJ2-1; the D gene is possibly TRBD2 (5 bases). The V gene lost 7 bases and the J gene lost 6 bases, with 13 bases spanning the gap. The V gene's germline CDR1 is MNHNS and CDR2 SASEGT. This CDR3 contains 13 residues. As DNA, the CDR3 is TGTGCCAGCATGGAGGCAGTGGGCAATGAGCAGTTCTTC. It yields the protein CASMEAVGNEQFF.

The gene calls are TRBV7-2 and TRBJ1-6; tentative D call: TRBD1 (5 bases). Looked up from germline, CDR1 is SGHTA and CDR2 is FQGNSA. The CDR3 totals 17 residues. Trimming shortened V by 6 bases and J by 10 bases, and 25 bases separated the two germline ends. The DNA for the CDR3 is TGTGCCAGCAGACAGTCTTTCGGACCAGGAGAGGGGTCACCCCTCCACTTT. This sequence encodes CASRQSFGPGEGSPLHF.

This clonotype was seen a few times. The chain has TRBV7-2 and TRBJ1-5; tentatively, D is TRBD1 (5 bases). Trimming shortened V by 8 bases and J by 4 bases, and 15 bases separated the two germline ends. CDR3 length: 14 amino acids. Per the germline V gene, CDR1 is SGHTA and CDR2 is FQGNSA. The CDR3 DNA reads as TGTGCCAGCGCCCCATCGAAGGGGAATCAGCCCCAGCATTTT. This encodes CASAPSKGNQPQHF.

The table lists this clonotype with a few counts. The rearrangement links TRBV21-1 to TRBJ2-7; the DNA was not compared with TRBD1, the D call given in the table. TRBV21-1 is a documented pseudogene. This CDR3 region has 16 residues. CDR3 DNA sequence: TGTGCCAGCAGCAAATTCAAACGACAGGGTCAATTCGAGCAGTACTTC. This gives the protein CASSKFKRQGQFEQYF.

This clonotype was counted at least ten times. The chain joins TRBV4-2 to TRBJ2-1, with D tentatively TRBD2 (7 bases). The V end lost 8 bases, the J end lost 0 bases, and 8 bases lay between the germline ends. This CDR3 region has 13 residues. CDR1 LGHNA and CDR2 YNFKEQ come from the germline V gene. The CDR3 nucleotides are TGTGCCAGCGGGGGGGCCTCCTACAATGAGCAGTTCTTC. Encoded protein: CASGGASYNEQFF.